The entry below describes one T cell receptor beta chain. Its antigen remains unknown. The sample is drawn from a study of cytomegalovirus exposure and HLA in healthy donors. Overall study results and limits: Upon later analysis, HLA-associated TCR beta chains proved more clonally expanded than other, equally common chains. In vitro work confirmed that a few CMV-associated chains recognize CMV antigens.

In the PCR, 60 Vbeta and 13 Jbeta primers were used. Profiled with immunoSEQ multiplex PCR; TCRdb holds only in-frame clones, not every one. Of 120,000 or so clones listed, roughly 70% were seen once; the top ten hold roughly 3%. V was shortened by 7 bases and J by 0 bases, with 12 bases between the two germline ends. This CDR3 region has 14 residues. The V gene's germline CDR1 is MNHNS and CDR2 SASEGT. V and J are TRBV6-1 and TRBJ1-1; D not certain. The origin of this receptor is a woman in her forties in good health and CMV-seropositive. Source material: PBMCs. In DNA form, the CDR3 reads TGTGCCAGCACCACCGACAATATGAACACTGAAGCTTTCTTT. Amino acids: CASTTDNMNTEAFF.